This T cell receptor (beta chain) was captured in a study of cytomegalovirus exposure and HLA in healthy donors. Whole-study results and caveats: When a later analysis was performed, an Asian-associated ancestry cluster reportedly had fewer N-insertions than the approximately 680-donor mean.

The sample holds a few counts of this clone. The antigen is undetermined. Germline V gene lookup returns CDR1 SEHNR and CDR2 FQNEAQ (reference sequence). The CDR3 extends over 16 amino acids. V gave up 5 bases and J gave up 0 bases; unmatched junction bases: 7. PCR amplification relied on 60 Vbeta primers (plus 13 Jbeta primers). TCRdb's copy holds only in-frame clones and misses some; the assay was immunoSEQ multiplex PCR. The sample holds roughly 120,000 clones, around 80% seen once. The sequence came from a female donor in good health and CMV-seropositive. V gene TRBV7-9 combines with J gene TRBJ1-3; the match to TRBD1 covers 7 bases. The sequenced material came from PBMCs. CDR3 nucleotide sequence: TGTGCCAGCAGCCCAGATACAGGGGCCTCTGGAAACACCATATATTTT. It codes for CASSPDTGASGNTIYF.